This T cell receptor beta chain derives from a study of CD4 T cells in relation to SARS-CoV-2 and coronaviruses. Overall study context: Crossreactive spike epitopes shared across donors were mapped to their HLA restriction.

The unexposed donors gave CD4+ T cells in about 2010-2019, prior to COVID-19. The cells were cultured for less than twelve days before CD4+ T cells were isolated. Whole-study results and caveats: Crossreactivity was assessed only for spike protein, not other viral proteins.

Trimming cost V 0 bases and J 3 bases, with 3 bases left between them. The CDR3 length is 13 residues. Germline CDR1 SGHNT, CDR2 YYREEE (reference sequence). TCRdb keeps only in-frame clones here, not all; method: immunoSEQ multiplex PCR. The table lists 24,000 or so clones, 75% to 85% of them singletons, with about 15% in the top ten. The table lists this clone with a few counts. Its specificity is not known. The rearrangement uses TRBV5-4 and TRBJ1-4, with D hard to call. The material sequenced was CD4+ T cells from PBMCs, cultured in vitro. This TCR came from a human donor in good health. The CDR3 region is CASSLVPNEKLFF. In nucleotides, the CDR3 is TGTGCCAGCAGCTTGGTCCCTAATGAAAAACTGTTTTTT.